Following are 21 T cell receptor beta chains from one sample sequenced in a study of shared clonotypes between healthy human individuals. This table comes from immunoSEQ multiplex PCR, and its TCRdb copy is limited to in-frame clones, with some not included. Of about 2,500,000 clones in the sample, around nine tenths are singletons; the top ten hold under 0.15%. The sequenced sample consisted of naive CD4+ T cells sorted from blood. Sample subset: CD45RA+ positively selected. The source is a man younger than 35 in good health.

The chain carries TRBV7-9 and TRBJ2-2; TRBD1 aligns across 10 bases. The CDR3 loop spans 16 amino acids. Losses at the gene ends were 4 bases for V and 5 bases for J; bases not matched to a gene: 7. From germline, CDR1 is SEHNR and CDR2 FQNEAQ (reference sequence). The CDR3 DNA sequence: TGTGCCAGCAGCTCCGGAGGGACAGGGGATACCGGGGAGCTGTTTTTT. It encodes CASSSGGTGDTGELFF.

The genes are TRBV7-2 and TRBJ2-5, with 7 nucleotides matching TRBD1. The CDR3 consists of 15 residues. V shed 5 bases and J 1 base; nucleotides not matched to a gene: 7. The germline V gene encodes CDR1 SGHTA and CDR2 FQGNSA. The CDR3 sequence: CASSPAGTVQETQYF. The CDR3 DNA reads as TGTGCCAGCAGCCCCGCCGGGACAGTCCAAGAGACCCAGTACTTC.

The gene calls are TRBV19 and TRBJ2-7; maybe TRBD2 (6 bases). Germline loops: CDR1 LNHDA, CDR2 SQIVND (reference sequence). The CDR3 totals 14 residues. The V gene lost 5 bases and the J gene lost 6 bases, with 17 bases spanning the gap. The chain's CDR3 is CASSLRLVPGEQYF. CDR3 coding DNA: TGTGCCAGTAGTTTAAGACTAGTGCCGGGCGAGCAGTACTTC.

V gene TRBV6-6 combines with J gene TRBJ1-1, with 7 bases matching TRBD1. CDR3 size: 14 residues. V was pared by 5 bases and J by 6 bases, with 9 bases of the junction left unmatched. Per germline, CDR1 MNHNY and CDR2 SVGAGI (reference sequence). The CDR3 region has the DNA TGTGCCAGCAGTACCACCGACAGGGCCCCTGAAGCTTTCTTT. Protein product: CASSTTDRAPEAFF.

This clone showed up just once. The sample carries other DNA sequences with the same CDR3. The genes are TRBV2 and TRBJ1-1, with TRBD1 matching over 7 bases. This CDR3 has 11 residues. After removal of 6 bases from V and 8 bases from J, the junction contained 3 bases not matched to a gene. Germline V CDR1 and CDR2: SNHLY, FYNNEI. CDR3: CASRQGPEAFF. The CDR3 DNA reads TGTGCCAGCAGACAGGGGCCCGAAGCTTTCTTT.

The V call is TRBV6-5, the J call TRBJ1-6; D is ambiguous. V was trimmed by 2 bases and J by 8 bases, leaving 10 bases between them. The CDR3 covers 14 residues. Germline V gene sequence: CDR1 MNHEY, CDR2 SVGAGI. CDR3 sequence (DNA): TGTGCCAGCAGTTACGGGCAGACTGATTCACCCCTCCACTTT. This codes for CASSYGQTDSPLHF.

With respect to this clone: Other DNA sequences in this specimen translate into the identical CDR3. The CDR3 nucleotides read TGTGCCAGCAGCTTAGTGAGGGATACGCAGTATTTT. As protein: CASSLVRDTQYF. The rearrangement links TRBV7-9 to TRBJ2-3, with D unclear. CDR1 and CDR2 (germline): SEHNR, FQNEAQ (reference sequence). Trimming removed 1 base from V and 6 bases from J, with 5 bases in between. The CDR3 is made up of 12 amino acids. Complete variable domain (other parts from reference TRBV7-9 and TRBJ2-3): DTGVSQNPRHKITKRGQNVTFRCDPISEHNRLYWYRQTLGQGPEFLTYFQNEAQLEKSRLLSDRFSAERPKGSFSTLEIQRTEQGDSAMYLCASSLVRDTQYFGPGTRLTVL.

The V call is TRBV5-4, the J call TRBJ2-2; 14 nucleotides match TRBD2. Trimming took 5 bases from V and 9 from J; bases not matched to a gene: 6. The germline V gene encodes CDR1 SGHNT and CDR2 YYREEE (reference sequence). The CDR3 runs to 15 residues. Written as DNA, the CDR3 is TGTGCCAGCAGTCGCGGGACTAGCGGGAGTCGGGAGCTGTTTTTT. It encodes CASSRGTSGSRELFF.

This chain joins TRBV5-5 and TRBJ1-2, with TRBD1 as a possible D gene (5 bases). V lost 4 bases, J lost 4 bases, and 23 bases lay in between. From germline, CDR1 is SGHKS and CDR2 YYEKEE (reference sequence). The CDR3 contains 17 residues. The CDR3 here is CASSRTRPQKGIYGYTF. The CDR3 DNA is TGTGCCAGCAGCCGCACGAGACCGCAGAAGGGGATCTATGGCTACACCTTC.

The chain is built from TRBV2 and TRBJ1-3; D ambiguous. V was trimmed by 6 bases and J by 2 bases, leaving 11 bases between them. The CDR3 is made up of 14 amino acids. CDR1 and CDR2 from the germline V gene are SNHLY and FYNNEI. The CDR3 sequence is CASRPGSAGNTIYF. Here the CDR3 DNA reads TGTGCCAGCAGACCCGGATCAGCTGGAAACACCATATATTTT.

V is TRBV30 and J is TRBJ2-1; 15 bases line up with TRBD2. This CDR3 is 19 amino acids long. The germline V gene encodes CDR1 GTSNPN and CDR2 SVGIG (reference sequence). The trim removed 2 bases at V and 3 bases at J, leaving 11 bases unmatched. CDR3: CAWSTRTSGRGWDYNEQFF. DNA of the CDR3: TGTGCCTGGAGTACGAGGACTAGCGGGAGGGGATGGGACTACAATGAGCAGTTCTTC.

V usage is TRBV6-1 and J usage is TRBJ1-5; D possibly corresponds to TRBD1 (6 bases). The CDR3 covers 14 residues. In germline, CDR1 is MNHNS, CDR2 SASEGT. V shed 3 bases and J shed 5 bases, with 11 bases lying between them. The CDR3: CASSDQGPYQPQHF. The CDR3 nucleotides are TGTGCCAGCAGTGATCAGGGGCCCTATCAGCCCCAGCATTTT.

The genes are TRBV7-9 and TRBJ2-5, with D maybe TRBD1 (6 bases). The V end lost 0 bases, the J end lost 2 bases, and 10 bases lay between the germline ends. Germline assignment: CDR1 SEHNR and CDR2 FQNEAQ (reference sequence). This CDR3 has 15 amino acids. The CDR3 coding sequence is TGTGCCAGCAGCTTAGCGGTGGGGGCTCAAGAGACCCAGTACTTC. Protein sequence: CASSLAVGAQETQYF.

CDR3 DNA: TGTGCCAGCAGTGGACCCAGGGGCGGAATGTCGAACACCGGGGAGCTGTTTTTT. Amino acid sequence: CASSGPRGGMSNTGELFF. V usage is TRBV2 and J usage is TRBJ2-2; the D gene is possibly TRBD1 (6 bases). The germline V gene encodes CDR1 SNHLY and CDR2 FYNNEI. Trimming stripped 4 bases from V and 0 bases from J, with 18 bases between. This CDR3 is 18 amino acids long.

This rearrangement joins TRBV7-9 to TRBJ1-1; 7 bases map to TRBD1. CDR3 length: 14 amino acids. Germline V lookup: CDR1 SEHNR, CDR2 FQNEAQ (reference sequence). V trimming: 0 bases; J trimming: 8 bases; junction bases outside the gene matches: 6. CDR3 nucleotide sequence: TGTGCCAGCAGCTTAGCGACAGGGCGGACCGAAGCTTTCTTT. It encodes CASSLATGRTEAFF.

The chain has TRBV5-1 and TRBJ1-6; D is possibly TRBD1 (6 bases). The CDR3 covers 15 residues. Per germline, CDR1 SGHRS and CDR2 YFSETQ. V lost 0 bases and J 7 bases, leaving 11 bases between the germline ends. The CDR3 loop reads CASSLDGDTNSPLHF. The CDR3 DNA is TGCGCCAGCAGCTTGGACGGGGACACGAATTCACCCCTCCACTTT. Combining the CDR3 with reference TRBV5-1 and TRBJ1-6 gives the whole variable domain KAGVTQTPRYLIKTRGQQVTLSCSPISGHRSVSWYQQTPGQGLQFLFEYFSETQRNKGNFPGRFSGRQFSNSRSEMNVSTLELGDSALYLCASSLDGDTNSPLHFGNGTRLTVT.

The V call is TRBV11-1, the J call TRBJ2-1; D not certain. There are 17 residues in the CDR3. V lost 0 bases and J lost 9, with 21 bases in between. From germline, CDR1 is SGHAT and CDR2 FQDESV (reference sequence). The CDR3 DNA follows: TGTGCCAGCAGCTTAGCGCGAACGCCAAGCCTCTTGGGTGAGCAGTTCTTC. It translates to CASSLARTPSLLGEQFF.

V usage is TRBV4-2 and J usage is TRBJ2-7; D remains ambiguous. The CDR3 runs 14 residues. Germline V CDR1 and CDR2: LGHNA, YNFKEQ. Trimming left V 0 bases short and J 5 bases short, with 11 bases between. The chain's CDR3 is CASSQDFRSDEQYF. The CDR3 DNA reads as TGTGCCAGCAGCCAAGATTTTCGGTCCGACGAGCAGTACTTC.

In this sample, this clone turned up a few times. The V call is TRBV6-5, the J call TRBJ1-5, with TRBD1 identical over 7 bases. Germline V CDR1 and CDR2: MNHEY, SVGAGI. This CDR3 spans 14 amino acids. V lost 5 bases to trimming and J lost 7 bases; unmatched junction nucleotides: 8. DNA of the CDR3: TGTGCCAGCAGTCCGGACAGGTTTGGGCAGCCCCAGCATTTT. Amino acid sequence: CASSPDRFGQPQHF.

The rearrangement uses TRBV2 and TRBJ2-2; D might be TRBD2 (7 bases). The germline V gene encodes CDR1 SNHLY and CDR2 FYNNEI. V lost 6 bases to trimming and J lost 5 bases, with 19 bases between them. The CDR3 sequence is 16 residues long. CDR3 region: CASRMGGTRITGELFF. Here the CDR3 DNA reads TGTGCCAGCAGGATGGGGGGGACACGTATAACCGGGGAGCTGTTTTTT.

The chain has TRBV28 and TRBJ1-5; 7 bases align to TRBD1. This CDR3 is 16 amino acids long. V lost 3 bases and J lost 5; bases outside the gene matches: 10. The V gene's germline CDR1 is MDHEN and CDR2 SYDVKM. The CDR3: CASSLRQGWGDQPQHF. In nucleotides, the CDR3 is TGTGCCAGCAGTTTGAGACAGGGCTGGGGCGATCAGCCCCAGCATTTT. Full variable domain (outside the CDR3, taken from reference TRBV28 and TRBJ1-5): DVKVTQSSRYLVKRTGEKVFLECVQDMDHENMFWYRQDPGLGLRLIYFSYDVKMKEKGDIPEGYSVSREKKERFSLILESASTNQTSMYLCASSLRQGWGDQPQHFGDGTRLSIL.